This TCR beta chain was sequenced in a study of blood T cell repertoires in COVID-19. Study context: Whether acute or convalescent, the COVID-19 samples came from the United States, Italy and Spain.

Resolution of symptoms, clearance, or two negative PCRs was present in recovered Cohort 3 donors. Produced via immunoSEQ multiplex PCR; TCRdb's table is partial and in-frame only. The sample holds under 350,000 clones; just under 90% are singletons and the top ten take 1.5% to 2%. Germline V gives CDR1 MDHEN, CDR2 SYDVKM. V lost 5 bases and J 7 bases, leaving 23 bases between the germline ends. CDR3 length: 16 residues. The receptor was derived from an older woman who had recovered from COVID-19. Sequences were obtained from PBMCs or T cells enriched from blood (not recorded which). The chain links TRBV28 to TRBJ1-1; the D gene is possibly TRBD1 (6 bases). The CDR3 DNA follows: TGTGCCAGCAGTCCCCCTGGGGGGGCAGGGGTAAGTGAAGCTTTCTTT. As protein: CASSPPGGAGVSEAFF.